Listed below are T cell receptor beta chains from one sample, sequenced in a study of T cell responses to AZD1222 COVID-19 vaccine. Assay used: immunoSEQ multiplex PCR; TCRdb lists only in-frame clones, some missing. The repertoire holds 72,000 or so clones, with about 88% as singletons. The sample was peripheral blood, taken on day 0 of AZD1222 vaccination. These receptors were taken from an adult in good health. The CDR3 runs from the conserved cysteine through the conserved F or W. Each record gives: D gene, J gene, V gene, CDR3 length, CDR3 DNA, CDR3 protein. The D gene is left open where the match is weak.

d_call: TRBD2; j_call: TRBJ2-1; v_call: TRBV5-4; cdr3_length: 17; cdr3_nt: TGTGCCAGCAGCCGAGGTGGACTAGCGGGATCCTACAATGAGCAGTTCTTC; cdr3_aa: CASSRGGLAGSYNEQFF
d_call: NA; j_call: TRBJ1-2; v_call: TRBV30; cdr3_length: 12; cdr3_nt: TGTGCCGGCGTAGGAGCAGGCGGTGGCTACACCTTC; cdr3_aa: CAGVGAGGGYTF
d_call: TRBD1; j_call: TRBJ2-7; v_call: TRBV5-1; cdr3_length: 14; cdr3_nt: TGCGCCAGCAGCTTGAGAGGGACAGGGGACGAGCAGTACTTC; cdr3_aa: CASSLRGTGDEQYF
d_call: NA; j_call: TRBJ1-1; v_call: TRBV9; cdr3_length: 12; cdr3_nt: TGTGCCAGCAGCGTAGGGGGAGGTGAAGCTTTCTTT; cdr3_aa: CASSVGGGEAFF
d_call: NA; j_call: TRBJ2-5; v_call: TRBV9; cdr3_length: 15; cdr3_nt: TGTGCCAGCAGCGTAGGGGCAGGGAACCAAGAGACCCAGTACTTC; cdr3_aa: CASSVGAGNQETQYF
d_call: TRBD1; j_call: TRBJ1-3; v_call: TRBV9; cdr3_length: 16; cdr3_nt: TGTGCCAGCAGCGTAACAGGGGGACACTCTGGAAACACCATATATTTT; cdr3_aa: CASSVTGGHSGNTIYF
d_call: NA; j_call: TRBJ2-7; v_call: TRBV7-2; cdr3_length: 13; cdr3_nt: TGTGCCAGCAGCCCCCTCTACCCATACGAGCAGTACTTC; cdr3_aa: CASSPLYPYEQYF
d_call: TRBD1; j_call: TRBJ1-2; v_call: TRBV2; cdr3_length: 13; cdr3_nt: TGTGCCAGTAGGACAGGAGCGGTCTATGGCTACACCTTC; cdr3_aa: CASRTGAVYGYTF
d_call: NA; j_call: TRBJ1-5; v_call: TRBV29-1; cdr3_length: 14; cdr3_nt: TGCAGCGTTCGTTCCGGGGATCGTGGTCAGCCCCAGCATTTT; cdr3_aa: CSVRSGDRGQPQHF
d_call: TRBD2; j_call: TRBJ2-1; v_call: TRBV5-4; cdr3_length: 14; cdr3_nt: TGTGCCAGCAGCTTGGCACTAGCGGAGAATGAGCAGTTCTTC; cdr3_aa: CASSLALAENEQFF
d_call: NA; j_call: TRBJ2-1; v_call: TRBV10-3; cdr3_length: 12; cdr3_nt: TGTGCCATCAGAGGAGAGGGACTTGAGCAGTTCTTC; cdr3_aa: CAIRGEGLEQFF
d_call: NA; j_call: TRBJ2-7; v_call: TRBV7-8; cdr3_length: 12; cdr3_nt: TGTGCCAGCAGCTTACGAGGGAACGAGCAGTACTTC; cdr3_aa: CASSLRGNEQYF
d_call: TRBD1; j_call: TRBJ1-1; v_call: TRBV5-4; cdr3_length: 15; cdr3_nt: TGTGCCAGCAGCTTCTGGACAGGGACGAACACTGAAGCTTTCTTT; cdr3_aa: CASSFWTGTNTEAFF
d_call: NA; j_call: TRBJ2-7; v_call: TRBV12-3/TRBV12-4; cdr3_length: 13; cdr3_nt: TGTGCCAGCAGTTTATCTGGGAAGTCCGAGCAGTACTTC; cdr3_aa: CASSLSGKSEQYF
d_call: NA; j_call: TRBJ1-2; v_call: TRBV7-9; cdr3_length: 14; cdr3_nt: TGTGCCAGCAGCTTAGTACAGGGCACCTATGGCTACACCTTC; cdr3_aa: CASSLVQGTYGYTF